This T cell receptor beta chain was obtained from a study of early T cells in non-severe SARS-CoV-2 infection. Study-wide background: Chains were unpaired, as sequencing was done on bulk RNA from unsorted whole blood. Notes on the study in general: Anti-spike CD8 responses were favored in VDJdb matching, and private and CD4 specificities were missed.

In its sample, this clonotype was seen many times. No antigen is known for it. Each single cDNA molecule received a unique molecular identifier. TCRdb re-called the 5' RACE reads with MiXCR, one entry per CDR3 protein. The top ten hold 5.9% of the sample, which has under 40,000 distinct CDR3 sequences, over 5% seen once. Trimming shortened V by 2 bases and J by 11 bases, and 14 bases separated the two germline ends. The CDR3 runs to 13 residues. CDR1 is MNHEY, CDR2 SMNVEV, per germline (reference sequence). V and J are TRBV27 and TRBJ2-3; maybe TRBD1 (6 bases). The specimen was whole blood. The origin of this receptor is an adult who was a healthcare worker with PCR-confirmed SARS-CoV-2 infection or an uninfected control (not recorded which). CDR3 DNA sequence: TGTGCCAGCAGTTTAAGGACAGAGTTTAAGCAGTATTTT. Its translation is CASSLRTEFKQYF.